This T cell receptor beta chain was found in a study of regulatory and conventional T cells in RAG deficiency. Concerning this clone: Its antigen remains unidentified.

The sorted regulatory T cells were CD4+, CD25-high and CD127-low, with genomic DNA sequenced. The CDR3 sequence is 15 residues long. The V and J ends lost 5 bases and 1 base respectively, with 14 bases between them. Looked up from germline, CDR1 is MNHNS and CDR2 is SASEGT. Sequenced by immunoSEQ multiplex PCR; TCRdb stores in-frame clones only, minus some. The sample includes under 20,000 clones, roughly 89% of them seen just once. Study-wide results and limits: In Omenn syndrome, Treg and Tconv repertoires overlapped >85%.

These records were also assigned to another study, of regulatory T cells. That source notes: The PCR used 52 TRBV and 13 TRBJ primers.

The sample taken for sequencing was Tregs sorted from blood. The TCR comes from a human donor in good health. The genes are TRBV6-1 and TRBJ1-2, with D possibly TRBD1 on 6 matching bases. CDR3 sequence: CASSRPGHLNYGYTF. CDR3 coding DNA: TGTGCCAGCAGTCGTCCGGGACACCTTAACTATGGCTACACCTTC.